The 17 T cell receptor beta chains given below trace back to one sample, sequenced in a study of blood T cell repertoires in COVID-19. TCRdb keeps only in-frame clones here, not all; method: immunoSEQ multiplex PCR. The profile shows roughly 150,000 clones, 75% to 90% of them singletons. The sample consisted of PBMCs or T cells enriched from blood (not recorded which). These receptors were taken from a man between 70 and 80 years old who had been exposed to COVID-19.

The rearrangement joins TRBV10-3 to TRBJ2-1; TRBD2 agrees at 12 bases. The V gene's germline CDR1 is ENHRY and CDR2 SYGVKD. V was pared by 6 bases and J by 4 bases, with 7 bases of the junction left unmatched. CDR3 size: 16 residues. CDR3 nucleotide sequence: TGTGCCATCAGGGGGACCGGGACTAGCGGGTACAATGAGCAGTTCTTC. Amino acid sequence: CAIRGTGTSGYNEQFF.

This chain links TRBV7-2 with TRBJ1-1; D might be TRBD1 (5 bases). Germline CDR1 reads SGHTA; CDR2 reads FQGNSA. Deletions cut 5 bases from V and 4 bases from J, with 11 bases between. CDR3 length equals 13 residues. The CDR3 is CASSLTGFTEAFF. In DNA, the CDR3 is TGTGCCAGCAGCCTCACAGGTTTCACTGAAGCTTTCTTT.

This clone is categorized as medium-sized (0.01 to 0.1%). The rearrangement uses TRBV19 and TRBJ1-5, with TRBD1 matching over 11 bases. CDR1 is LNHDA, CDR2 SQIVND, per germline (reference sequence). Trimming took 4 bases from V and 2 from J; bases not matched to a gene: 10. The CDR3 covers 18 residues. The CDR3 sequence is CASSTGTGGIRGNQPQHF. The CDR3 nucleotides are TGTGCCAGTAGTACTGGGACAGGGGGTATTCGGGGCAATCAGCCCCAGCATTTT.

Only one count was recorded for this clone. The chain is built from TRBV19 and TRBJ1-5; TRBD1 matches 8 bases. Germline CDR1 reads LNHDA; CDR2 reads SQIVND (reference sequence). CDR3 length equals 13 residues. The V and J ends lost 8 bases and 7 bases, in that order; junction bases with no gene match: 7. CDR3 DNA sequence: TGTGCCAGTGCTGGACAGGGTGTCCAGCCCCAGCATTTT. Amino acid sequence: CASAGQGVQPQHF.

The gene calls are TRBV30 and TRBJ1-4; D gene uncertain. Trimming removed 3 bases at V and 3 bases at J, with 11 bases between. The CDR3 spans 14 residues. Germline lookup yields CDR1 GTSNPN and CDR2 SVGIG (reference sequence). The CDR3: CAWRPRRPNEKLFF. CDR3 nucleotides: TGTGCCTGGAGACCTAGACGGCCTAATGAAAAACTGTTTTTT.

The chain carries TRBV5-6 and TRBJ2-1; D uncertain. The CDR3 has 16 residues. Germline CDR1 SGHDT, CDR2 YYEEEE. Trimming shortened V by 2 bases and J by 0 bases, and 12 bases separated the two germline ends. Written as DNA, the CDR3 is TGTGCCAGCAGCTTTAATCTACTTAGCTCCTACAATGAGCAGTTCTTC. Its protein product is CASSFNLLSSYNEQFF. The full variable domain, completed using reference TRBV5-6 and TRBJ2-1, is DAGVTQSPTHLIKTRGQQVTLRCSPKSGHDTVSWYQQALGQGPQFIFQYYEEEERQRGNFPDRFSGHQFPNYSSELNVNALLLGDSALYLCASSFNLLSSYNEQFFGPGTRLTVL.

This chain joins TRBV19 and TRBJ2-6, with a possible D match to TRBD1 (6 bases). Trimming took off 3 bases at V and 0 bases at J, with 21 bases between the two ends. Germline V gene sequence: CDR1 LNHDA, CDR2 SQIVND (reference sequence). CDR3 length equals 20 residues. This CDR3 reads CASSIEYGFTGPSGANVLTF. The CDR3 region has the DNA TGTGCCAGTAGTATTGAATACGGCTTTACAGGGCCCTCTGGGGCCAACGTCCTGACTTTC.

This clone appeared once. The chain recombines TRBV7-8 with TRBJ1-5, with D tentatively TRBD1 (5 bases). The CDR3 runs to 17 residues. V was trimmed by 5 bases and J by 0 bases, leaving 17 bases between them. Germline V gives CDR1 SGHVS, CDR2 FQNEAQ. The CDR3 region is CASSDGYRRLSNQPQHF. DNA of the CDR3: TGTGCCAGCAGCGATGGGTACAGGAGACTTAGCAATCAGCCCCAGCATTTT.

This clone was counted a few times. This rearrangement joins TRBV7-9 to TRBJ2-7, with 7 bases lining up with TRBD2. Trimming removed 5 bases from V and 4 bases from J; junction bases left unmatched: 8. The CDR3 has 14 amino acids. The germline CDR1 and CDR2 sequences are SEHNR and FQNEAQ (reference sequence). CDR3 sequence reads: CASSPLGEGYEQYF. The CDR3, as DNA: TGTGCCAGCAGCCCTTTGGGGGAGGGGTACGAGCAGTACTTC. Filled out from reference TRBV7-9 and TRBJ2-7, the complete variable domain reads DTGVSQNPRHKITKRGQNVTFRCDPISEHNRLYWYRQTLGQGPEFLTYFQNEAQLEKSRLLSDRFSAERPKGSFSTLEIQRTEQGDSAMYLCASSPLGEGYEQYFGPGTRLTVT.

V gene TRBV28 combines with J gene TRBJ2-3; possible D gene TRBD2, 6 bases. Germline CDR1 and CDR2: MDHEN and SYDVKM. The CDR3 covers 14 residues. The V gene lost 5 bases and the J gene lost 3 bases, with 12 bases spanning the gap. The CDR3 DNA sequence: TGTGCCAGCAGTCCTTCTCGGGGGACAGATACGCAGTATTTT. Amino acid sequence: CASSPSRGTDTQYF.

The chain has TRBV3-1 (or the pseudogene TRBV3-2) and TRBJ1-1; the D gene is possibly TRBD1 (5 bases). Trimming shortened V by 1 base and J by 10 bases, and 16 bases separated the two germline ends. Germline V gene data show CDR1 as LGHDT and CDR2 as YNNKEL (reference sequence). The CDR3 spans 14 residues. For the CDR3, the DNA is TGTGCCAGCAGCCAAGTCTCGGGGGTCGTGCGAGCTTTCTTT. Its translation is CASSQVSGVVRAFF.

This chain uses TRBV19 with TRBJ1-4, with 9 nucleotides matching TRBD1. The germline CDR1 and CDR2 sequences are LNHDA and SQIVND (reference sequence). Losses at the gene ends were 7 bases for V and 7 bases for J; bases not matched to a gene: 10. The CDR3 is made up of 15 amino acids. CDR3 DNA sequence: TGTGCCAGTAACACCCGGGACAGGGCAAGTGAAAAACTGTTTTTT. Translated: CASNTRDRASEKLFF.

The V gene is TRBV6-5, the J gene TRBJ2-1, with D perhaps TRBD1 (5 bases). Germline CDR1 is MNHEY and CDR2 is SVGAGI. Trimming left V 5 bases short and J 0 bases short, with 11 bases between. The CDR3 contains 15 residues. The chain's CDR3 is CASSRQPSSYNEQFF. CDR3 nucleotides: TGTGCCAGCAGTCGACAGCCGAGCTCCTACAATGAGCAGTTCTTC.

This clone was recorded many times. V gene TRBV10-2 combines with J gene TRBJ2-7, with D maybe TRBD2 (7 bases). This CDR3 comprises 14 residues. V dropped 7 bases and J dropped 1 base, with 14 bases sitting between them. In germline, CDR1 is WSHSY, CDR2 SAAADI. The DNA of the CDR3 is TGCGCCAGCAAGGGGGGGAACCCGTCCTACGAGCAGTACTTC. Its translation is CASKGGNPSYEQYF.

V usage is TRBV27 and J usage is TRBJ1-1; weak D call: TRBD1 (6 bases). Germline V gene lookup returns CDR1 MNHEY and CDR2 SMNVEV (reference sequence). The germline V and J ends were trimmed by 1 base and 4 bases, with 13 bases remaining between them. CDR3 size: 15 residues. The CDR3 DNA reads TGTGCCAGCAGTTTATGGGCCACAGGGATCACTGAAGCTTTCTTT. Protein sequence: CASSLWATGITEAFF.

J is TRBJ1-5 and V is TRBV19; 8 positions agree with TRBD1. The CDR3 runs 17 residues. The V and J ends lost 1 base and 1 base, in that order; junction bases with no gene match: 6. CDR1 is LNHDA and CDR2 is SQIVND in the germline V gene (reference sequence). The CDR3 DNA reads TGTGCCAGTAGTATAGGGCGCAGGGGGCTCAGCAATCAGCCCCAGCATTTT. Protein: CASSIGRRGLSNQPQHF. The complete variable domain, with remaining parts taken from reference TRBV19 and TRBJ1-5, reads DGGITQSPKYLFRKEGQNVTLSCEQNLNHDAMYWYRQDPGQGLRLIYYSQIVNDFQKGDIAEGYSVSREKKESFPLTVTSAQKNPTAFYLCASSIGRRGLSNQPQHFGDGTRLSIL.

Ten or more counts support this clone. This chain uses TRBV5-4 with TRBJ2-7; tentative D call: TRBD1 (6 bases). The CDR3 runs to 14 residues. V was shortened by 0 bases and J by 1 base, with 8 bases between the two germline ends. From germline, CDR1 is SGHNT and CDR2 YYREEE (reference sequence). CDR3 region: CASSLGQGSYEQYF. The DNA of the CDR3 is TGTGCCAGCAGCTTGGGGCAGGGGTCCTACGAGCAGTACTTC.